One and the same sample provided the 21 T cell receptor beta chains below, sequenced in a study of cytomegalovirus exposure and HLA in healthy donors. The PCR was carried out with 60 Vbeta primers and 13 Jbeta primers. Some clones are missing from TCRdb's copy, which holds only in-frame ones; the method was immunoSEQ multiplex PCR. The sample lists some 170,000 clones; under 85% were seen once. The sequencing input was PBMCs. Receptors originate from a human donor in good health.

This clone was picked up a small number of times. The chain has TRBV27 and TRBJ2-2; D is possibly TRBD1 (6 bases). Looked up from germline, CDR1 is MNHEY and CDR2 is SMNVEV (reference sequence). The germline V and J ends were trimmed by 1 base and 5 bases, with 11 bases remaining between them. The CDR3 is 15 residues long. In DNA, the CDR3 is TGTGCCAGCAGTTTATGGGACATAGGGACCGGGGAGCTGTTTTTT. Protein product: CASSLWDIGTGELFF.

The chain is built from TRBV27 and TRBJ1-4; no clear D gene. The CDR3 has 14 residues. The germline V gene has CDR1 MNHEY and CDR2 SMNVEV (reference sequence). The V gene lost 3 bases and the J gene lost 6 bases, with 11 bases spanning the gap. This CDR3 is CASSFRREDEKLFF. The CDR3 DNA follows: TGTGCCAGCAGTTTCCGACGGGAAGATGAAAAACTGTTTTTT.

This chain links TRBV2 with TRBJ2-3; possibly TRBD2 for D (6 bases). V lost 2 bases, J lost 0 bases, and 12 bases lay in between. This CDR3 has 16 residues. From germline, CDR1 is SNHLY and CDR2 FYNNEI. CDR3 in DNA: TGTGCCAGCAGTGAATGGCGGGGAGCTAGCACAGATACGCAGTATTTT. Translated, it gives CASSEWRGASTDTQYF.

CDR3 protein: CASSLGRDSPSYEQYF. The CDR3 nucleotides are TGTGCCAGCAGCTTAGGGCGGGACTCTCCTTCCTACGAGCAGTACTTC. This chain connects TRBV7-9 to TRBJ2-7; D is perhaps TRBD2 (6 bases). The CDR3 is made up of 16 amino acids. CDR1 is SEHNR and CDR2 is FQNEAQ in the germline V gene (reference sequence). Between the trimmed V and J ends, which lost 1 base and 1 base, there was a span of 14 bases.

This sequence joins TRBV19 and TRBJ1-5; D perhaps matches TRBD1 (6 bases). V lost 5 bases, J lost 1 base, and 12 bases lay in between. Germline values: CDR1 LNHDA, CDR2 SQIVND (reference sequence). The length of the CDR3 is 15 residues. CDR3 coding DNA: TGTGCCAGTAGTCCCTTCGGACAGAGCAATCAGCCCCAGCATTTT. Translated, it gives CASSPFGQSNQPQHF.

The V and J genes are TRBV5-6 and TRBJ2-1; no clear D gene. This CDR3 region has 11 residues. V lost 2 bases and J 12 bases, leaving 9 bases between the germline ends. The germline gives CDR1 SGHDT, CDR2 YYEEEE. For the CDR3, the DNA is TGTGCCAGCAGCTTTGGGCCGATGCAGTTCTTC. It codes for CASSFGPMQFF. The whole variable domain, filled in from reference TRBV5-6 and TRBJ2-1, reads DAGVTQSPTHLIKTRGQQVTLRCSPKSGHDTVSWYQQALGQGPQFIFQYYEEEERQRGNFPDRFSGHQFPNYSSELNVNALLLGDSALYLCASSFGPMQFFGPGTRLTVL.

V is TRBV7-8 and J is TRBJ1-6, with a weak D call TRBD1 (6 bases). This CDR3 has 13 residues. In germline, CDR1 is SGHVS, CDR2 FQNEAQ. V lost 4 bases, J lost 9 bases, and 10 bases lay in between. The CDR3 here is CASSSTGSSPLHF. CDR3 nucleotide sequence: TGTGCCAGCAGCTCTACAGGGTCTTCACCCCTCCACTTT.

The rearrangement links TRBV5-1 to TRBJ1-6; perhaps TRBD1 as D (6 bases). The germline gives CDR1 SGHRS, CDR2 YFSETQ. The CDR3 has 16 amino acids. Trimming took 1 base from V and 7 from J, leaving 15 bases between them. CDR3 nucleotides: TGCGCCAGCAGCTTGATTGGGGACACCCAAAATTCACCCCTCCACTTT. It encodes CASSLIGDTQNSPLHF.

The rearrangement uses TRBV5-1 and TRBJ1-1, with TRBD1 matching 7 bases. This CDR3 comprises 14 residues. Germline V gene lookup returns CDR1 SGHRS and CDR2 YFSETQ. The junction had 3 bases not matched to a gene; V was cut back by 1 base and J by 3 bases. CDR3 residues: CASSLIDRDTEAFF. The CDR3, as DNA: TGCGCCAGCAGCTTGATCGACAGGGACACTGAAGCTTTCTTT.

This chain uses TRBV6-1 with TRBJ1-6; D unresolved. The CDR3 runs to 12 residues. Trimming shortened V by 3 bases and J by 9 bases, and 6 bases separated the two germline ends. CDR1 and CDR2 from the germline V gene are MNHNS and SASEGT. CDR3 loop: CASSDSSSPLHF. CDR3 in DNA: TGTGCCAGCAGTGACTCTAGTTCACCCCTCCACTTT.

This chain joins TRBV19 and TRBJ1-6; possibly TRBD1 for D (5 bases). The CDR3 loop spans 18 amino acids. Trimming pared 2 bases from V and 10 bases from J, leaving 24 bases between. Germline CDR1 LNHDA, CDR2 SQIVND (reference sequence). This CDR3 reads CASSISSGETGGGSPLHF. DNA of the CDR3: TGTGCCAGTAGTATAAGTAGTGGCGAGACCGGGGGTGGATCACCCCTCCACTTT.

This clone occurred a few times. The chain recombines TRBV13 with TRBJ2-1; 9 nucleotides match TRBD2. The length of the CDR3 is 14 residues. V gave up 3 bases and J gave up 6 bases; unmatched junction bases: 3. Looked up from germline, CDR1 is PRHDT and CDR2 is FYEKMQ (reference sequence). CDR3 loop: CASSLGLASNEQFF. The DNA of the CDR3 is TGTGCCAGCAGCTTGGGACTAGCCTCCAATGAGCAGTTCTTC.

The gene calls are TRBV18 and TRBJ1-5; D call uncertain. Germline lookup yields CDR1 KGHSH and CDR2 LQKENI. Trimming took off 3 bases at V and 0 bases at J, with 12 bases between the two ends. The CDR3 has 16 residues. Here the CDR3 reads CASSPVGVNSNQPQHF. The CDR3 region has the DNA TGTGCCAGCTCACCTGTAGGAGTGAATAGCAATCAGCCCCAGCATTTT.

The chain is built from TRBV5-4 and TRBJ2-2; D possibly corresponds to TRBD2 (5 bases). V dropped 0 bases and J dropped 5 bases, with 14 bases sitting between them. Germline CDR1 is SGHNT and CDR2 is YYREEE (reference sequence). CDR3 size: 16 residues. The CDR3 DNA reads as TGTGCCAGCAGCTTGGTCGGCGGGTACGATACCGGGGAGCTGTTTTTT. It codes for CASSLVGGYDTGELFF.

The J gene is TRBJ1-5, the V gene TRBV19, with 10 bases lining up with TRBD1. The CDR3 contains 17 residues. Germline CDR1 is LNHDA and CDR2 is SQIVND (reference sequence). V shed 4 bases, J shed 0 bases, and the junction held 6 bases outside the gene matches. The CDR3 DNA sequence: TGTGCCAGTAGTACCGGACAGGGGGTCATTAGCAATCAGCCCCAGCATTTT. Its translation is CASSTGQGVISNQPQHF. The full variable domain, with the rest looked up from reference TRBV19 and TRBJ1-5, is DGGITQSPKYLFRKEGQNVTLSCEQNLNHDAMYWYRQDPGQGLRLIYYSQIVNDFQKGDIAEGYSVSREKKESFPLTVTSAQKNPTAFYLCASSTGQGVISNQPQHFGDGTRLSIL.

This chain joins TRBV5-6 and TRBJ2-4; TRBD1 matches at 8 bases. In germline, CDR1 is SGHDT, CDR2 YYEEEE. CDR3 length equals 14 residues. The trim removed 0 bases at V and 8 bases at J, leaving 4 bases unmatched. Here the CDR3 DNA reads TGTGCCAGCAGCTTGGTCCCAGGGGGCGACATTCAGTACTTC. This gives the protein CASSLVPGGDIQYF.

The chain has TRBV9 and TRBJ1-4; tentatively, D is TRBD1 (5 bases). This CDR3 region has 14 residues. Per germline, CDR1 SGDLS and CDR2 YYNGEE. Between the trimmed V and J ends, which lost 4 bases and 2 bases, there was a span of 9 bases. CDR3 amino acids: CASSPGLTNEKLFF. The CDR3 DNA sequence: TGTGCCAGCAGCCCGGGACTGACTAATGAAAAACTGTTTTTT.

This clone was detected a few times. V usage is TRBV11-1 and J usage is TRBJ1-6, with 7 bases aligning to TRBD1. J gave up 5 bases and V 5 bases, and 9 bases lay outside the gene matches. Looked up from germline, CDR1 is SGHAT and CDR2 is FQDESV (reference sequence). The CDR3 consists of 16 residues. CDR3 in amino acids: CASSVKDRRDNSPLHF. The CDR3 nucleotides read TGTGCCAGCAGCGTTAAGGACAGGCGGGATAATTCACCCCTCCACTTT.

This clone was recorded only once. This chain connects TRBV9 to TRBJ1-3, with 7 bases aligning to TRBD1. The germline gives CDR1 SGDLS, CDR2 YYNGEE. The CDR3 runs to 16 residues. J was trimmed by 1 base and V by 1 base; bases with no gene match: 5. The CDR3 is CASSVRGGASGNTIYF. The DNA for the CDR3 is TGTGCCAGCAGCGTAAGAGGGGGCGCGTCTGGAAACACCATATATTTT. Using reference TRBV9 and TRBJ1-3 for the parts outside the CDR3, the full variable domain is DSGVTQTPKHLITATGQRVTLRCSPRSGDLSVYWYQQSLDQGLQFLIQYYNGEERAKGNILERFSAQQFPDLHSELNLSSLELGDSALYFCASSVRGGASGNTIYFGEGSWLTVV.

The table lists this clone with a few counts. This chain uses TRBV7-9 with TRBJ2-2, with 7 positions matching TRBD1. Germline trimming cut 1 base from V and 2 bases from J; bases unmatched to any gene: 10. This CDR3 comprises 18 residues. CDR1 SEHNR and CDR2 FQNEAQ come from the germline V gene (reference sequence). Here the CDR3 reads CASSLDHRGVVNTGELFF. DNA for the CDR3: TGTGCCAGCAGCTTAGATCACAGGGGAGTGGTCAACACCGGGGAGCTGTTTTTT.

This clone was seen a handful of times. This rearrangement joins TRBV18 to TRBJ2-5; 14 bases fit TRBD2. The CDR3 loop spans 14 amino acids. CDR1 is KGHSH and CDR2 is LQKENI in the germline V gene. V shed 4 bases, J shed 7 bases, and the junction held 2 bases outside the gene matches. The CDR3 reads CASSLGTSGGTQYF. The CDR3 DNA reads TGTGCCAGCTCACTCGGGACTAGCGGGGGGACCCAGTACTTC.